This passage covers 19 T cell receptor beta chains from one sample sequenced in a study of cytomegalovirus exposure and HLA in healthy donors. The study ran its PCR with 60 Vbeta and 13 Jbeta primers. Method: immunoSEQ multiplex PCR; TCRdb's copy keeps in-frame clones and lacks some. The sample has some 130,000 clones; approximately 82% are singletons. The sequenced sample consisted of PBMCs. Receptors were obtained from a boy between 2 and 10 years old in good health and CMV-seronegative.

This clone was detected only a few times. CDR3: CASSQEPGNSYGYTF. CDR3 in DNA: TGCGCCAGCAGCCAAGAACCCGGGAATTCCTATGGCTACACCTTC. The gene calls are TRBV4-3 and TRBJ1-2, with unresolved D. V lost 0 bases and J 4 bases, leaving 12 bases between the germline ends. The CDR3 runs to 15 residues. Germline loops: CDR1 LGHNA, CDR2 YSLEER.

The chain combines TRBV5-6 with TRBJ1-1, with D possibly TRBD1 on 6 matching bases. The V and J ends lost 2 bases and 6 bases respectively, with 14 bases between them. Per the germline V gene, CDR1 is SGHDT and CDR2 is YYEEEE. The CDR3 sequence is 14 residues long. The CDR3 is CASSFRGGSAEAFF. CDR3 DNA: TGTGCCAGCAGCTTCCGGGGGGGCAGCGCTGAAGCTTTCTTT.

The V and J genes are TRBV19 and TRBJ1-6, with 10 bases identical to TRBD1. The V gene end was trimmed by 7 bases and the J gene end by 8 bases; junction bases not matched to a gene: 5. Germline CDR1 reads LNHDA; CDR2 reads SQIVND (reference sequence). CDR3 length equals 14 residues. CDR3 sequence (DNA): TGTGCCAGTAACCCGGGACAGGGGTATTCACCCCTCCACTTT. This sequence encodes CASNPGQGYSPLHF.

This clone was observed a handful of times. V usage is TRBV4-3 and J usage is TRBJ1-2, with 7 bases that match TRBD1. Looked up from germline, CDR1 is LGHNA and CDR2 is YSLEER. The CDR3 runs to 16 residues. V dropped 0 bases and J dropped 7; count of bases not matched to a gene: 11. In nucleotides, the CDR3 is TGCGCCAGCAGCCAAGATGGGGAAGGGGGCATGGGTGGCTACACCTTC. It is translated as CASSQDGEGGMGGYTF.

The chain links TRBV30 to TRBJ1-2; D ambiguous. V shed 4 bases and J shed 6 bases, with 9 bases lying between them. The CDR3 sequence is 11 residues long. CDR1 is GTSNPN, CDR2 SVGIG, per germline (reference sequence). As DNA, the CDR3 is TGTGCCTGGACCCTACTCCATGGCTACACCTTC. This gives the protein CAWTLLHGYTF.

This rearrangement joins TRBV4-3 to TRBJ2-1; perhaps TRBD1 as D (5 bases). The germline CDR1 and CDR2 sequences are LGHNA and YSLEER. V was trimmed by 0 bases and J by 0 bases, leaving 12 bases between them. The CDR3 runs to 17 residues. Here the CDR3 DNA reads TGCGCCAGCAGCCAAGATAGGAGTACAGGCTCCTACAATGAGCAGTTCTTC. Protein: CASSQDRSTGSYNEQFF.

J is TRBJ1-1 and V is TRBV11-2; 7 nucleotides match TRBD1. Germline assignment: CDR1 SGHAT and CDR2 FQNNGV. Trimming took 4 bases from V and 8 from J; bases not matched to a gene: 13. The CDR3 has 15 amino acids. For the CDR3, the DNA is TGTGCCAGCAGCTCTATCAGGGGGGCCCAGAACGAAGCTTTCTTT. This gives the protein CASSSIRGAQNEAFF.

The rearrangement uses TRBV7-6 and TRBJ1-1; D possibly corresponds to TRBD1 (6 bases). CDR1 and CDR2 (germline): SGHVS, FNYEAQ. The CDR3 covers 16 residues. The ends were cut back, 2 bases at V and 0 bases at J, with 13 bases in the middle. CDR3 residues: CASSLSGDLLNTEAFF. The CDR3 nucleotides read TGTGCCAGCAGCTTATCAGGGGATTTGTTGAACACTGAAGCTTTCTTT.

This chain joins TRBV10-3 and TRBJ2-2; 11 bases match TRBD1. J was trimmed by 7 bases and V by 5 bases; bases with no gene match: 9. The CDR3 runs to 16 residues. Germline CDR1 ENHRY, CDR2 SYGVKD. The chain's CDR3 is CAISFRTGGISGELFF. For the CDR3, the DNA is TGTGCCATCAGTTTCAGGACAGGGGGCATAAGCGGGGAGCTGTTTTTT.

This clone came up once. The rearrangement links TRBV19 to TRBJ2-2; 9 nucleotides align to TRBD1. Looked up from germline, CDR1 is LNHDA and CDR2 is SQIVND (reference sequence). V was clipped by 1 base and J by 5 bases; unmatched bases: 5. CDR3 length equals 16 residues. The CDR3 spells CASSIGDDRGTGELFF. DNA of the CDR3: TGTGCCAGTAGTATAGGGGACGACAGGGGGACCGGGGAGCTGTTTTTT.

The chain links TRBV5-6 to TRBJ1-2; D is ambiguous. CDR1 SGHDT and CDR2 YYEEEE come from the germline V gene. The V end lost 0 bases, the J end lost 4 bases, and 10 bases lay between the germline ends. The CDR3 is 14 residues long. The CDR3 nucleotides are TGTGCCAGCAGCTTGGCCGGAGAGGGCTATGGCTACACCTTC. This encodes CASSLAGEGYGYTF.

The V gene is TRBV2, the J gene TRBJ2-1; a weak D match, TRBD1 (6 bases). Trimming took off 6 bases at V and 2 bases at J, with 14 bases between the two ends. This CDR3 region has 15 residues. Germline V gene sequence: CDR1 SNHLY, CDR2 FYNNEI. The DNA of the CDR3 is TGTGCCAGCAGCGAGGGGGACACCGCCTACAATGAGCAGTTCTTC. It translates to CASSEGDTAYNEQFF.

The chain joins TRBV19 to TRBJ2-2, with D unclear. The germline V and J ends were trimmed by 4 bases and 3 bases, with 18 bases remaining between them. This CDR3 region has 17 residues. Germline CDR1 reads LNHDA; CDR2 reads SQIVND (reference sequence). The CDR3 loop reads CASSKMIGEAYTGELFF. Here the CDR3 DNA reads TGTGCCAGTAGTAAAATGATAGGAGAGGCCTACACCGGGGAGCTGTTTTTT.

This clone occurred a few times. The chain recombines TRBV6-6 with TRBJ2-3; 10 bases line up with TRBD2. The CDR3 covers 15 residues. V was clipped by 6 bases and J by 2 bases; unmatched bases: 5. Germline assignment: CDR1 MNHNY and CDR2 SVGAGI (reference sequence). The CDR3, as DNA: TGTGCCAGCAGCCCCGGGACTAGCGACACAGATACGCAGTATTTT. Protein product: CASSPGTSDTDTQYF.

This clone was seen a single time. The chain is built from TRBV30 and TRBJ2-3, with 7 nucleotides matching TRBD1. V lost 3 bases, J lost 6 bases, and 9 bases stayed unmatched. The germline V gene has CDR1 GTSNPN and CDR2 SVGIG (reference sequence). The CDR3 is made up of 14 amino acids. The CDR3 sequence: CAWSPGQVGDTQYF. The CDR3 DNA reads TGTGCCTGGAGCCCTGGACAGGTGGGGGATACGCAGTATTTT.

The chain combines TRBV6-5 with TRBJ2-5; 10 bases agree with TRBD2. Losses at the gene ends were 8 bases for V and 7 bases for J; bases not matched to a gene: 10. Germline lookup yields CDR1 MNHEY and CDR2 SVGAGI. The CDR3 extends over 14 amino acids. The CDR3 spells CASLTLAGVGTQYF. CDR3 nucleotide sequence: TGTGCCAGCCTTACCCTAGCGGGGGTTGGGACCCAGTACTTC.

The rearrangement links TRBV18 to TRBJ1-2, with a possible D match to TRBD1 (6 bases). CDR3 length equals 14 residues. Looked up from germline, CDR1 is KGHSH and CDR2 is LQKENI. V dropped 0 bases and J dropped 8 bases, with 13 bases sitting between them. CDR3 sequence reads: CASSPPGARVGYTF. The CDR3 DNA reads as TGTGCCAGCTCACCACCGGGGGCCCGTGTCGGCTACACCTTC.

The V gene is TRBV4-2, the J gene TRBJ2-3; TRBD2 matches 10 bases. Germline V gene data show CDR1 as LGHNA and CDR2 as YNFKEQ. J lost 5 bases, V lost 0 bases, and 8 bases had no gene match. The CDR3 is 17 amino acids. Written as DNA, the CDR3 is TGTGCCAGCAGCCAAGAACGGAGCGGGGGGGCGAAAGATACGCAGTATTTT. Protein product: CASSQERSGGAKDTQYF.

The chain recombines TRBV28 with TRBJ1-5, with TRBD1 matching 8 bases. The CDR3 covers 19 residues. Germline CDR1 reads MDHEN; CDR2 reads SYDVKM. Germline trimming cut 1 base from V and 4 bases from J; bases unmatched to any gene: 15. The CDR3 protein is CASSLYRDRTMFLNQPQHF. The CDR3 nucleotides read TGTGCCAGCAGTTTATACCGGGACAGGACAATGTTTTTAAATCAGCCCCAGCATTTT.